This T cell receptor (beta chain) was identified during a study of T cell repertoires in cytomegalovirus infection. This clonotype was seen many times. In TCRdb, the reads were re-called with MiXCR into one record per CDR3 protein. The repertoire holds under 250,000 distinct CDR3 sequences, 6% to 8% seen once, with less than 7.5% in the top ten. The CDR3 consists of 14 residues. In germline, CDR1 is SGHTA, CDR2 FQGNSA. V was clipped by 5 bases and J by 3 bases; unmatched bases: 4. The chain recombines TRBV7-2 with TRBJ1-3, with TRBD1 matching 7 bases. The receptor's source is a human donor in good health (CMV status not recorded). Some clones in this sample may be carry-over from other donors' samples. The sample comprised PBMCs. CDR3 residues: CASSSGQVGNTIYF. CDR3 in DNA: TGTGCCAGCAGCAGCGGACAGGTTGGAAACACCATATATTTT. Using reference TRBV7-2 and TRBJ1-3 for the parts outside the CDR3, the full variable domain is GAGVSQSPSNKVTEKGKDVELRCDPISGHTALYWYRQSLGQGLEFLIYFQGNSAPDKSGLPSDRFSAERTGGSVSTLTIQRTQQEDSAVYLCASSSGQVGNTIYFGEGSWLTVV.